This T cell receptor (beta chain) emerged from a study of blood T cell repertoires in COVID-19 (dated by TCRdb to about 2020). General notes on the study: The collaborator samples originated in the United States, Italy and Spain and spanned the acute and convalescent phases of COVID-19. Sample metadata almost always included a de-identified subject ID, COVID-19 status, age in years and sex. The repertoires were released in a freely available public database meant as a resource for research on the immune response to SARS-CoV-2. Where available, HLA class I and class II types were taken from metadata supplied by the sample provider and were not determined by assay-based typing. The samples were drawn from the first 160 participants of the ongoing ImmuneRACE study and from roughly 1,300 subjects provided by 6 global collaborators. Subjects who had been exposed to COVID-19, were actively infected with it, or had recovered from it provided the deeply sampled blood TCRbeta repertoires that made up the dataset. The material from the prospective study consisted of cDNA or gDNA derived from T cells, B-cell-depleted T cells, or PBMCs. The paper's findings and limits, for the study overall: How much clinical and demographic metadata was included differed by source and by participant, and the metadata was provided uncurated.

At one collaborating source in Seattle, patients were enrolled during active infection and were followed longitudinally through the course of disease. Each collaborating institution followed its own protocols to collect whole blood in K2EDTA tubes. For TCRbeta analysis, collaborators shipped samples as frozen whole blood, isolated PBMCs, or DNA extracted from either of those sample types. TCRbeta CDR3 regions were amplified from genomic DNA by means of the immunoSEQ Assay, a bias-controlled multiplex PCR. The authors' analysis ran thus. Within the assay, amplification of reference gene primers was used to estimate how many nucleated cells each sample contained. To quantify the absolute abundance of each unique TCRbeta CDR3 rearrangement, sequence reads were collapsed and filtered. For each sample, productive Simpson clonality was calculated as the square root of Simpson's diversity index across productive rearrangements. The clones in this table, taken by TCRdb from immuneACCESS, are in-frame only. Not every clone is retained; where verified, under half of the shortfall comes from an unresolved V gene, and the cause of the rest is unknown. That table supplies the V and J calls and clone size; D and trimming were determined from the DNA. For this sample there are a few hundred thousand clones; 89% appear just once. Less than 3.5% of the sample lies in the top ten.

The CDR3 has 14 amino acids, counting the end cysteine and phenylalanine. Only the CDR3 portion is preserved as DNA: 42 bases, with reading frame beginning at the first base. Sequences LNHNV (CDR1) and YYDKDF (CDR2) are obtained from the germline V gene (reference sequence). Clipping removes 4 bases from V and 9 bases from J, with 6 as the unmatched junction base count. On this clone: Its antigen remains undetermined. It has no much larger one-base neighbor in the sample; base qualities were not kept.

Sequencing was done on a sample of peripheral blood. The chain employs TRBV15 and TRBJ2-1; 10 bases in between match TRBD2. The sequence was obtained from a woman aged 25 to 45 with COVID-19, enrolled during active disease. The nucleotides are TGTGCCACCAGCAAAGAAGCGGGAGGGCCTGAGCAGTTCTTC. It is translated as CATSKEAGGPEQFF.